These T cell receptor beta chains were read from a single sample in a study of blood T cell repertoires in COVID-19. Some clones are missing from TCRdb's copy, which holds only in-frame ones; the method was immunoSEQ multiplex PCR. The sample has approximately 150,000 clones; around nine tenths are singletons. The sequenced material came from peripheral blood. The receptors were sampled from a human donor in a cohort sampled during active COVID-19. The CDR3 runs from the conserved cysteine through the conserved F or W.

v_call: TRBV7-2
cdr3_aa: CASSFGQGRLEQYF

v_call: TRBV5-1
cdr3_aa: CASSLGLAGASEQYF

v_call: TRBV9
cdr3_aa: CASSVGASYEQYF

v_call: TRBV12-3/TRBV12-4
cdr3_aa: CASRVAASYEQYF

v_call: TRBV5-1
cdr3_aa: CASSRTAPGSGNTIYF

v_call: TRBV28
cdr3_aa: CASSNGDRDITEAFF

v_call: TRBV27
cdr3_aa: CASSSYPGATTGELFF

v_call: TRBV7-8
cdr3_aa: CASSSLAGNYEQYF

v_call: TRBV12-3/TRBV12-4
cdr3_aa: CASSLTGYGYTF

v_call: TRBV23-1
cdr3_aa: CASSQYFRNSNQPQHF

v_call: TRBV28
cdr3_aa: CASSLTGVAGKLFF

v_call: TRBV28
cdr3_aa: CASAPTEGLSAMDQPQHF

v_call: TRBV2
cdr3_aa: CASSAEGNNQPQHF

v_call: TRBV6-1
cdr3_aa: CASSEALHVLYEQYF

v_call: TRBV28
cdr3_aa: CASSPLSGQGIYEQYF

v_call: TRBV7-9
cdr3_aa: CASSPVGQGAHGYTF

v_call: TRBV7-8
cdr3_aa: CASSPGGTGNHEQYF

v_call: TRBV28
cdr3_aa: CASSEGALNTEAFF